This is a list of T cell receptor beta chains from one sample in a study of blood T cells in healthy people across ages. Each CDR3 protein is one row after TCRdb ran MiXCR on the 5' RACE reads. The table records 1.2 million to 1.5 million distinct CDR3 sequences, approximately 42% of them present only once. The sequenced sample was blood. Source of these receptors: a young woman in good health. CDR3s include the opening cysteine and the closing phenylalanine or tryptophan. The order of the fields is D gene, clone size, J gene, V gene, CDR3 DNA, CDR3 protein. The D gene is left open where the match is weak. Size is omitted from some rows. Given values are once, few, many or a class for expanded clones.

D gene: NA; clone size: NA; J gene: TRBJ2-1; V gene: TRBV29-1; CDR3 DNA: TGCAGCGTTGATTCGCAGGAGTCTGGGCTCTACAATGAGCAGTTCTTC; CDR3 protein: CSVDSQESGLYNEQFF
D gene: NA; clone size: NA; J gene: TRBJ2-3; V gene: TRBV10-3; CDR3 DNA: TGTGCCATCAGGGGGGGGCTAGCGACAGATACGCAGTATTTT; CDR3 protein: CAIRGGLATDTQYF
D gene: TRBD1; clone size: NA; J gene: TRBJ2-6; V gene: TRBV5-1; CDR3 DNA: TGCGCCAGCAGCGTCCCGGACAGGCACACTGGGGCCAACGTCCTGACTTTC; CDR3 protein: CASSVPDRHTGANVLTF
D gene: NA; clone size: NA; J gene: TRBJ2-7; V gene: TRBV6-1; CDR3 DNA: TGTGCCAGCAGGAGTAAGCAGTTTCCCTACGAGCAGTACTTC; CDR3 protein: CASRSKQFPYEQYF
D gene: TRBD1; clone size: NA; J gene: TRBJ2-2; V gene: TRBV6-6; CDR3 DNA: TGTGCCAGCAGTCCCGGGACAGGGGTGGGGGAGCTGTTTTTT; CDR3 protein: CASSPGTGVGELFF
D gene: NA; clone size: NA; J gene: TRBJ1-1; V gene: TRBV5-1; CDR3 DNA: TGCGCCAGCACTCCCTTTTTTGGAGACCACACTGAAGCTTTCTTT; CDR3 protein: CASTPFFGDHTEAFF
D gene: TRBD1; clone size: few; J gene: TRBJ1-5; V gene: TRBV28; CDR3 DNA: TGTGCCAGCAGACCTAGGGGGCGGTTGCAGCCCCAGCATTTT; CDR3 protein: CASRPRGRLQPQHF
D gene: TRBD2; clone size: NA; J gene: TRBJ2-5; V gene: TRBV2; CDR3 DNA: TGTGCCAGCAGTGAAGAAACGGGAGGTTTTTTAAATGAGCAGTACTTC; CDR3 protein: CASSEETGGFLNEQYF
D gene: NA; clone size: NA; J gene: TRBJ2-7; V gene: TRBV4-1; CDR3 DNA: TGCGCCAGCAGCCCTGAAGACGGCGGGGTCTACGAGCAGTACTTC; CDR3 protein: CASSPEDGGVYEQYF
D gene: TRBD2; clone size: few; J gene: TRBJ2-5; V gene: TRBV7-3; CDR3 DNA: TGTGCCAGCAGCGTAACCGGGACTAGCGCTCAAGAGACCCAGTACTTC; CDR3 protein: CASSVTGTSAQETQYF
D gene: TRBD2; clone size: NA; J gene: TRBJ2-1; V gene: TRBV6-5; CDR3 DNA: TGTGCCAGCAGTTACCGGCGGGAGGGCCAGTTTGAGCAGTTCTTC; CDR3 protein: CASSYRREGQFEQFF
D gene: NA; clone size: NA; J gene: TRBJ1-5; V gene: TRBV4-1; CDR3 DNA: TGCGCCAGCAGCCAAGATCTGATAGGGTTTCAGCCCCAGCATTTT; CDR3 protein: CASSQDLIGFQPQHF
D gene: NA; clone size: NA; J gene: TRBJ1-5; V gene: TRBV7-2; CDR3 DNA: TGTGCCAGCAGCTTAGGTTCGGGGGGCTATAGCAATCAGCCCCAGCATTTT; CDR3 protein: CASSLGSGGYSNQPQHF
D gene: TRBD2; clone size: NA; J gene: TRBJ2-1; V gene: TRBV14; CDR3 DNA: TGTGCCAGCAGCCTTGAGCGGGGGTACTACAATGAGCAGTTCTTC; CDR3 protein: CASSLERGYYNEQFF
D gene: TRBD1; clone size: NA; J gene: TRBJ1-2; V gene: TRBV27; CDR3 DNA: TGTGCCAGCAAACCGGGACAGGGTGGGGGCTACACCTTC; CDR3 protein: CASKPGQGGGYTF
D gene: NA; clone size: few; J gene: TRBJ2-5; V gene: TRBV2; CDR3 DNA: TGTGCCAGCAGGTCGACGGTAAACCAAGAGACCCAGTACTTC; CDR3 protein: CASRSTVNQETQYF